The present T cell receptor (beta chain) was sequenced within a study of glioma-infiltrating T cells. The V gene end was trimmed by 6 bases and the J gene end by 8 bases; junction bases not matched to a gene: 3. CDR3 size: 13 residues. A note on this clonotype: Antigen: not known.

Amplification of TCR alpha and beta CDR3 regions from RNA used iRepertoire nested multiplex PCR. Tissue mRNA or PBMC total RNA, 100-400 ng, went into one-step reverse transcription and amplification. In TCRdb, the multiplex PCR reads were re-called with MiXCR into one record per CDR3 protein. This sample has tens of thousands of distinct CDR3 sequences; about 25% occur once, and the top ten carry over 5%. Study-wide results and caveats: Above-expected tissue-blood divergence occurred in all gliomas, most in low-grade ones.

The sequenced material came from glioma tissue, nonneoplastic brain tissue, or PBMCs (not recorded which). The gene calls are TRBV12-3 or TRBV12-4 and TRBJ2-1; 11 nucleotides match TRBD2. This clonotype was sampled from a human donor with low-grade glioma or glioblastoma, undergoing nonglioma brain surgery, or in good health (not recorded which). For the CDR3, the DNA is TGTGCCAGCAGACCACTAGCGGGAGATGAGCAGTTCTTC. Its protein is CASRPLAGDEQFF.